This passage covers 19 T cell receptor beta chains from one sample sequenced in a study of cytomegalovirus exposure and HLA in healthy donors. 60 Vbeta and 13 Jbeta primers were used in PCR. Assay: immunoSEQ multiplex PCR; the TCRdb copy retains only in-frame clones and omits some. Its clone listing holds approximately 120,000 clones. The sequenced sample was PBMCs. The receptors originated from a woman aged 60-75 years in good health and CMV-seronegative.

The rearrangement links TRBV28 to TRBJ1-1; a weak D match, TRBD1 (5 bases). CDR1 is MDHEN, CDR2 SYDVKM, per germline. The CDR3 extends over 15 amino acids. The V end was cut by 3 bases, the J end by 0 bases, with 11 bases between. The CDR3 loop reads CASSLIQALNTEAFF. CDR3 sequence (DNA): TGTGCCAGCAGTTTGATACAGGCTTTGAACACTGAAGCTTTCTTT.

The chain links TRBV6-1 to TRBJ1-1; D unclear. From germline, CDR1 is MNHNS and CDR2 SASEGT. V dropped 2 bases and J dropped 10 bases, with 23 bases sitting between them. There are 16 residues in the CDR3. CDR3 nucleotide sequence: TGTGCCAGCAGTGAACGTTCAGAGGCCAGTTCCACTCGAGCTTTCTTT. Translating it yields CASSERSEASSTRAFF.

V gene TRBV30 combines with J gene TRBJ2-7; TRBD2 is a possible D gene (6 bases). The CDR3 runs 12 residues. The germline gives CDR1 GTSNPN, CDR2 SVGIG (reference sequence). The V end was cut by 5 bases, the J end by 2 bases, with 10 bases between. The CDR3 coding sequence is TGTGCCTGGGGAGGGAATCCCTACGAGCAGTACTTC. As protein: CAWGGNPYEQYF.

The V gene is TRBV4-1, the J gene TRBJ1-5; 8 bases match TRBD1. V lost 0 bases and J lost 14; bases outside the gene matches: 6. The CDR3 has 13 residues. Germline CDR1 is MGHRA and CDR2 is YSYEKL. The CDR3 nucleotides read TGCGCCAGCAGCCAAGATCCGACAGGGGAAAAGCATTTT. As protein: CASSQDPTGEKHF.

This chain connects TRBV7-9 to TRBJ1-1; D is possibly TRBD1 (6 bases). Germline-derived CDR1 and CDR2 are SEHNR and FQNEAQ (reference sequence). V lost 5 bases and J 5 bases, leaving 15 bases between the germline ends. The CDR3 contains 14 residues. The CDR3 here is CASSPMGALTEAFF. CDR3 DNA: TGTGCCAGCAGCCCCATGGGGGCGCTTACTGAAGCTTTCTTT.

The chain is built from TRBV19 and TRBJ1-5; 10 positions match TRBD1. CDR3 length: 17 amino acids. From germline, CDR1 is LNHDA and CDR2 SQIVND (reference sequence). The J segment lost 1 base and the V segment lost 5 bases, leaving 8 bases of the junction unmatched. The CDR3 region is CASSEWTGGLSNQPQHF. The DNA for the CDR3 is TGTGCCAGTAGTGAATGGACAGGGGGGTTGAGCAATCAGCCCCAGCATTTT. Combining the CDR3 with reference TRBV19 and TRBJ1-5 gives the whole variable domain DGGITQSPKYLFRKEGQNVTLSCEQNLNHDAMYWYRQDPGQGLRLIYYSQIVNDFQKGDIAEGYSVSREKKESFPLTVTSAQKNPTAFYLCASSEWTGGLSNQPQHFGDGTRLSIL.

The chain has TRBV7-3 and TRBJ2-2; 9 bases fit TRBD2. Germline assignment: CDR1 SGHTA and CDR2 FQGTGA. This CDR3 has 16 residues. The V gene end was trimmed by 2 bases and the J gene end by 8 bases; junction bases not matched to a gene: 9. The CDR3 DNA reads TGTGCCAGCAGCTTATCTGGGACTAGCAGAACAGGGGAGCTGTTTTTT. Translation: CASSLSGTSRTGELFF.

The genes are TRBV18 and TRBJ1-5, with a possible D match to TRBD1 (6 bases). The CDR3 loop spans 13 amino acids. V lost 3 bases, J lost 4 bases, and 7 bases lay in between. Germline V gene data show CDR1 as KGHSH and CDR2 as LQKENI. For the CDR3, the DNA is TGTGCCAGCTCACCTCAGGGGAATCAGCCCCAGCATTTT. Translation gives CASSPQGNQPQHF.

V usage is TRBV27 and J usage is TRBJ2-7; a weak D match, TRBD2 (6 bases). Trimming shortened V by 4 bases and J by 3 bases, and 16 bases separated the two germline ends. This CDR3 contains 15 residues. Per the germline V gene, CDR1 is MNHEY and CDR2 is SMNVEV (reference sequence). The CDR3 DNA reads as TGTGCCAGCAGTTCCTCGGGACGGGGGTTCTACGAGCAGTACTTC. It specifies CASSSSGRGFYEQYF.

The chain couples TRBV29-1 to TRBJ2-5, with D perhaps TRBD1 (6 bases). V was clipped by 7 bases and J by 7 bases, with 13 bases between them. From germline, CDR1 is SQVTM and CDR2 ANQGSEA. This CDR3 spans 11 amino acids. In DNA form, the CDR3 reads TGCAGCGCACAGGGTTCGAGGACCCAGTACTTC. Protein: CSAQGSRTQYF.

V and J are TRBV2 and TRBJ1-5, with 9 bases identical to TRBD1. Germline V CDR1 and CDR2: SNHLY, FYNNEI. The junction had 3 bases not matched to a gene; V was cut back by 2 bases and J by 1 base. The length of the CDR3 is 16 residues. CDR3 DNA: TGTGCCAGCAGTGAAAGGGACAGGGCGAGCAATCAGCCCCAGCATTTT. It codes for CASSERDRASNQPQHF.

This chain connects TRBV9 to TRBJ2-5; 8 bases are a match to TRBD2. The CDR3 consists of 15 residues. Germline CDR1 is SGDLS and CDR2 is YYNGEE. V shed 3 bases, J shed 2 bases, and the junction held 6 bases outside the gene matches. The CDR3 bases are TGTGCCAGCAGCGCACTAGCGGTCCGACAAGAGACCCAGTACTTC. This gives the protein CASSALAVRQETQYF.

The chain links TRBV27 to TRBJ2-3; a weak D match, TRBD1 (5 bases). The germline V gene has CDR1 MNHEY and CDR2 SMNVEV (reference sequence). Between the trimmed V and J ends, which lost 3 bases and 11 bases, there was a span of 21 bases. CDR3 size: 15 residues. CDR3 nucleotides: TGTGCCAGCAGTTTTCCCCCCTCCACAGGTGGGGTGCAGTATTTT. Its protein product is CASSFPPSTGGVQYF.

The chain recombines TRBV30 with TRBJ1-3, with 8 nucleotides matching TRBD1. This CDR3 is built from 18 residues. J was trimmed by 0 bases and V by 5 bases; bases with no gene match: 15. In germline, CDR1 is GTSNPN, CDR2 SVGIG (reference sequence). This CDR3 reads CAWVRDRSYPSSGNTIYF. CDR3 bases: TGTGCCTGGGTTAGGGACAGGAGCTACCCCAGCTCTGGAAACACCATATATTTT.

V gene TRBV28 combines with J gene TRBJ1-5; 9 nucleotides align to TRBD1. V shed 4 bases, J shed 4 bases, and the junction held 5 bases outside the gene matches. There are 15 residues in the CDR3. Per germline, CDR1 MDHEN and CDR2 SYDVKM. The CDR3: CASSSTGGLNQPQHF. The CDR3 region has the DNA TGTGCCAGCAGTTCGACAGGGGGGTTAAATCAGCCCCAGCATTTT. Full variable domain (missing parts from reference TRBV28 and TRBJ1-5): DVKVTQSSRYLVKRTGEKVFLECVQDMDHENMFWYRQDPGLGLRLIYFSYDVKMKEKGDIPEGYSVSREKKERFSLILESASTNQTSMYLCASSSTGGLNQPQHFGDGTRLSIL.

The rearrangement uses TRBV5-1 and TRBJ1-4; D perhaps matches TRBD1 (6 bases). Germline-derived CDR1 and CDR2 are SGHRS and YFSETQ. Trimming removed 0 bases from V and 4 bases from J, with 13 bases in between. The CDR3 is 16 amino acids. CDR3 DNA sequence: TGCGCCAGCAGCTTGGTTTTGGGGGACATTAATGAAAAACTGTTTTTT. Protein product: CASSLVLGDINEKLFF.

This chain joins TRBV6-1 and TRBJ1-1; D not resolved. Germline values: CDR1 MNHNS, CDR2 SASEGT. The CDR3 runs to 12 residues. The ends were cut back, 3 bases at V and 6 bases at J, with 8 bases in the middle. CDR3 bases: TGTGCCAGCAGTGACAGGTGGCCTGAAGCTTTCTTT. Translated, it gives CASSDRWPEAFF.

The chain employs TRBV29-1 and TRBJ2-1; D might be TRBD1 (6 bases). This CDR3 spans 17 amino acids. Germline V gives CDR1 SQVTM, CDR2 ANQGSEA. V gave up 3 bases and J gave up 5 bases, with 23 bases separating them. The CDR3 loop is CSVDETKRGWYNNEQFF. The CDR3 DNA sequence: TGCAGCGTTGACGAGACGAAGAGGGGGTGGTACAACAATGAGCAGTTCTTC.

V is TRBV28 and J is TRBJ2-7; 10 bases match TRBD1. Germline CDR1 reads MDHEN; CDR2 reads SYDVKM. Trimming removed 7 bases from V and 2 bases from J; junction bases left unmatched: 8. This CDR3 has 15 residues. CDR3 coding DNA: TGTGCCAGCAAATTAGGGACAGGGGATACCTACGAGCAGTACTTC. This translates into CASKLGTGDTYEQYF.